The present TCR beta chain was sequenced within a study of glioma-infiltrating T cells after dendritic cell vaccination. Looking at the study overall: Patients had newly diagnosed or recurrent glioblastoma and received dendritic cell vaccines. Patients received three intradermal dendritic cell vaccine injections at biweekly intervals.

Comments on this clone: As yet, its antigen is unknown.

V lost 11 bases and J lost 2, with 13 bases in between. The CDR3 has 12 residues. The PCR used 60 V beta and 13 J beta primers. TCRdb's table, derived via immunoSEQ multiplex PCR, lists solely in-frame clones and lacks some. The data contain about 92,000 clones, over 75% of them singletons. Whole-study findings and limits: Longer survival after dendritic cell vaccination followed higher pretreatment TIL content.

The V call is TRBV6-7, the J call TRBJ2-7; D remains unclear. TRBV6-7 qualifies as an ORF whose function is uncertain. The clonotype was recovered from a human donor with glioblastoma. The source material was blood, sampled before dendritic cell vaccination. CDR3 residues: CAEPGPAYEQYF. CDR3 nucleotides: TGTGCCGAACCAGGTCCGGCCTACGAGCAGTACTTC.